Sequencing of this TCR beta chain was carried out in a study of cytomegalovirus exposure and HLA in healthy donors. Trimming left V 0 bases short and J 1 base short, with 6 bases between. Germline assignment: CDR1 ENHRY and CDR2 SYGVKD. The CDR3 contains 15 residues. The PCR made use of 60 Vbeta and 13 Jbeta primers. Some clones are missing from TCRdb's copy, which holds only in-frame ones; the method was immunoSEQ multiplex PCR. The table shows some 150,000 clones, with 71% occurring only once. The chain combines TRBV10-3 with TRBJ2-2; a possible D gene is TRBD2 (5 bases). Sequenced input: PBMCs. The receptor comes from a woman in her 30s in good health and CMV-seronegative. CDR3 nucleotides: TGTGCCATCAGTGAGTCCGGACTGAACACCGGGGAGCTGTTTTTT. Translated, it gives CAISESGLNTGELFF.